The T cell receptor beta chain under discussion was sequenced for a study of cytomegalovirus exposure and HLA in healthy donors. The wider study: Within the Caucasian-associated ancestry cluster were roughly 82% of the roughly 430 genotyped donors.

Study-level results: On later analysis, the bulk of CMV-associated TCR beta chains appeared to be HLA-restricted. Reports indicate that TCR beta sequences accurately predicted the HLA-A and HLA-B alleles of most subjects. In a later analysis, a missense DCLRE1C variant was linked to TCR beta V- and J-gene trimming.

PCR amplification relied on 60 Vbeta primers (plus 13 Jbeta primers). Only in-frame clones appear in the TCRdb table, and some are missing; sequencing was by immunoSEQ multiplex PCR. The table lists 110,000 to 150,000 clones, approximately 84% of them singletons. Remarks on this clone: The antigen is undetermined.

The specimen sequenced was PBMCs. The TCR originated in a woman in her sixties in good health and CMV-seropositive.

The CDR3 here is CSVAGGTSGEQYF. Here the CDR3 DNA reads TGCAGCGTGGCCGGGGGCACTAGCGGGGAGCAGTACTTC. The chain uses TRBV29-1 and TRBJ2-7, with 9 positions matching TRBD2. The trim removed 6 bases at V and 7 bases at J, leaving 10 bases unmatched. CDR1 SQVTM and CDR2 ANQGSEA come from the germline V gene. This CDR3 is built from 13 residues.